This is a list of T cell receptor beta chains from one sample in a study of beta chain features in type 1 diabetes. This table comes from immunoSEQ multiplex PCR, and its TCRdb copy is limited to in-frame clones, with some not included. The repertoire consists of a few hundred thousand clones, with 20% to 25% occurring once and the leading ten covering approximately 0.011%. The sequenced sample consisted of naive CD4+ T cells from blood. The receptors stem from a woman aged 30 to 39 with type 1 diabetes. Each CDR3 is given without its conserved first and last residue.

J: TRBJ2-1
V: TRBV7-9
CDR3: ASSTRTDVHEQF

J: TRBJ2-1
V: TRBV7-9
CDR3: ASSLVSEQF

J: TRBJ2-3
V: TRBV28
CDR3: ASSLGGSRADTQY

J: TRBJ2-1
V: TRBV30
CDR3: AWTGTSGRVEQF

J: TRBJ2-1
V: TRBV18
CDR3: ASSPTGNEQF

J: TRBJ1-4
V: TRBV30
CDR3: AWSGAWETNEKLF

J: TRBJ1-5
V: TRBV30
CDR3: AWSVEGNQPQH

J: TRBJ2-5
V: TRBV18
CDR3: ASSDGQGETQY

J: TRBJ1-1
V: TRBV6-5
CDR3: ASSYDRQGPEAF

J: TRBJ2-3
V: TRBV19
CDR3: ASSNLAGYTDTQY

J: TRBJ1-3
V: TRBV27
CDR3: ASKDTGNTIY